The rows below give T cell receptor beta chains drawn from one sample of a study of T cells after yellow fever vaccination. In TCRdb, the 5' RACE reads were re-called with MiXCR into one record per CDR3 protein. The sample holds 170,000 or so distinct CDR3 sequences, around 8.5% seen once. The sample in question was CD8+ T cells sorted from PBMCs, obtained 45 days after the yellow fever booster vaccination. The receptors shown here come from a young man who received the YFV17D yellow fever vaccine. Both conserved end residues are trimmed from each CDR3. Only some rows state a clone size, as once, few, many or a class for expanded clones.

clone_size j_call v_call cdr3_aa
NA TRBJ2-1 TRBV12-3/TRBV12-4 ASSGQGMSYNEQF
NA TRBJ2-3 TRBV9 ASRLGRGPTDTQY
few TRBJ2-1 TRBV7-9 ASSPRGGGANEQF
many TRBJ2-1 TRBV29-1 SSSSGDEQF
once TRBJ2-3 TRBV29-1 SVVRGSTDTQY
few TRBJ1-2 TRBV9 ASSVARGEDYGYT
few TRBJ1-1 TRBV19 ASSIAGDTEAF
few TRBJ2-1 TRBV19 ASRLAGAIEQF
few TRBJ2-5 TRBV4-1 ASSPGGGTQY
few TRBJ2-2 TRBV27 ASSLRTDTGELF
few TRBJ2-7 TRBV19 ASSAHIKDRDYEQY
many TRBJ2-7 TRBV21-1 ASSKGGSYEQY
few TRBJ2-7 TRBV12-3/TRBV12-4 ASSDYSYEQY
NA TRBJ1-5 TRBV19 ATSTLGRGHVLGQPQH
many TRBJ1-2 TRBV5-1 ASSLGTGRRGYT
NA TRBJ1-3 TRBV29-1 SVEKTETGNTIY
many TRBJ2-1 TRBV11-2 ASSSTGRVRPRSYNEQF
NA TRBJ2-3 TRBV6-5 ASRPSTTDTQY
NA TRBJ2-3 TRBV5-1 ASSFRARVSTDTQY
NA TRBJ2-3 TRBV2 ANRGLAGSTDTQY
many TRBJ2-2 TRBV4-2 ASSQEGLATGELF
many TRBJ2-7 TRBV5-6 ASSPGTRYEQY
many TRBJ2-2 TRBV5-1 ASSLRRYTGELF
few TRBJ1-4 TRBV4-1 DSSQEGRNEKLF
NA TRBJ2-1 TRBV2 ASSDYLGSYNEQF
NA TRBJ1-1 TRBV6-5 ASSYAGVGLTEAF
many TRBJ2-1 TRBV19 ASSTSGDGGNEQF
few TRBJ2-3 TRBV16 ASSQREGTDTQY
NA TRBJ1-1 TRBV29-1 SVEGMGWDTEAF
NA TRBJ1-1 TRBV27 ASKYRGGNTEAF
few TRBJ2-7 TRBV12-3/TRBV12-4 ASSHGRQELYEQY
few TRBJ1-3 TRBV4-1 ASSQVGSGNTIY
many TRBJ2-3 TRBV6-2/TRBV6-3 ASSPLGTTDTDTQY
NA TRBJ2-7 TRBV10-3 AISGGPSVVYYEQY
many TRBJ2-3 TRBV4-3 ASSLEGMSTDTQY
few TRBJ2-3 TRBV7-8 ASSLGSGGFTDTQY
NA TRBJ2-1 TRBV14 ASSDRAASYSYYEQF
few TRBJ2-2 TRBV29-1 SVQGENKPGELF
NA TRBJ1-1 TRBV11-2 ASSQTGGGRTEAF
NA TRBJ2-7 TRBV29-1 SVVEGYRVEQY
few TRBJ1-5 TRBV7-6 ASSLGTLDQPQH
NA TRBJ1-4 TRBV25-1 ASSGPPPTGLAANEKLF
NA TRBJ2-5 TRBV11-2 ASSPTSGQEGGTQY
NA TRBJ2-5 TRBV5-6 ASSLVQEETQY
NA TRBJ1-2 TRBV2 ASSAARPI
few TRBJ2-1 TRBV11-2 ASSLVAGSSYNEQF
many TRBJ2-5 TRBV25-1 ASSEFFGTGIETQY